This T cell receptor beta chain was sequenced during a study of blood T cell repertoires in COVID-19. Study as a whole: Collection of acute and convalescent COVID-19 samples took place in the United States, Italy and Spain. PBMCs, B-cell-depleted T cells, or T cells were the source of the cDNA or gDNA that made up the material.

Authors' data handling: Reference gene primer amplification yielded estimated nucleated cell counts. Data came from immunoSEQ multiplex PCR; TCRdb stores just in-frame clones and leaves some out. The DNA gave D and trimming, while V, J and clone size come from that table. This sample has hundreds of thousands of clones; approximately 91% occur once, and the top ten carry 0.72%. The germline gives CDR1 LNHDA, CDR2 SQIVND (reference sequence). The CDR3 is made up of 18 amino acids. V was pared by 3 bases and J by 3 bases, with 10 bases of the junction left unmatched. Sequencing used peripheral blood. This rearrangement joins TRBV19 to TRBJ1-4; 10 bases map to TRBD1. The TCR sequence derives from a man aged 35-49 years with acute or convalescent COVID-19. For the CDR3, the DNA is TGTGCCAGTAGTATGGGACAGGGGTTGGAAGCGGCTAATGAAAAACTGTTTTTT. It specifies CASSMGQGLEAANEKLFF.